These T cell receptor beta chains were read from a single sample in a study of T cells in Graves' hyperthyroidism and ophthalmopathy. TCRdb re-called the multiplex PCR reads with MiXCR, one entry per CDR3 protein. The top ten clones hold around 61% of a sample with under 350,000 distinct CDR3 sequences, about 17% of them seen once. Material: blood. The source of these receptors is a woman aged 55-75 years with Graves' ophthalmopathy. The CDR3 runs from the conserved cysteine through the conserved F or W. D genes are given only for firm matches. Rows give clone size only sometimes, using once, few, many, or a class for an expanded clone.

j_gene,v_gene,len,d_gene,abundance,CDR3nt,CDR3aa
TRBJ1-5,TRBV20-1,16,.,many,TGCAGTGCTAGAGATCCTGGGGGTTATAGCAATCAGCCCCAGCATTTT,CSARDPGGYSNQPQHF
TRBJ1-1,TRBV20-1,14,.,many,TGCAGTGCTAGAGAGAGGACAGCGAACACTGAAGCTTTCTTT,CSARERTANTEAFF
TRBJ1-2,TRBV7-9,15,TRBD1,.,TGTGCCAGCAGCGTCGGTTGGGACAGCGCGTATGGCTACACCTTC,CASSVGWDSAYGYTF
TRBJ2-1,TRBV5-6,18,TRBD2,many,TGTGCCAGCAGCCTCCGGACTAGCGGGAGAGGGTCCTACAATGAGCAGTTCTTC,CASSLRTSGRGSYNEQFF
TRBJ2-3,TRBV12-3/TRBV12-4,17,.,many,TGTGCCAGCAGTTTGATATCAGGGGGGCTTGGGGGAGATACGCAGTATTTT,CASSLISGGLGGDTQYF
TRBJ2-7,TRBV11-1,14,.,many,TGTGCCAGCAGCTTTCTCGGGCCCGGCTACGAGCAGTACTTC,CASSFLGPGYEQYF
TRBJ2-1,TRBV27,16,TRBD1,.,TGTGCCAGCAGTTTGACAGGGGGGGGCCGTTCGAATGAGCAGTTCTTC,CASSLTGGGRSNEQFF
TRBJ2-7,TRBV5-1,15,TRBD2,few,TGCGCCAGCAGCCCTCTAGCGGGACCTTCCTACGAGCAGTACTTC,CASSPLAGPSYEQYF
TRBJ1-3,TRBV4-2,15,.,.,TGTGCCAGCAGCCAAGATAGCCCGGGGGGGAACACCATATATTTT,CASSQDSPGGNTIYF
TRBJ2-1,TRBV11-1,11,.,.,TGTGCCAGCAGCTTTACGGGTGAGCAGTTCTTC,CASSFTGEQFF
TRBJ2-1,TRBV20-1,16,TRBD2,many,TGCAGTGCGACCACTAGCGGGAGGGCCCTGGGCAATGAGCAGTTCTTC,CSATTSGRALGNEQFF
TRBJ2-2,TRBV18,15,.,few,TGTGCCAGCTCACCCCCCGTGCGGTCCACCGGGGAGCTGTTTTTT,CASSPPVRSTGELFF
TRBJ1-5,TRBV6-2/TRBV6-3,15,.,.,TGTGCCAGCAGACATTCGATCCTCGGGGCCCAGCCCCAGCATTTT,CASRHSILGAQPQHF
TRBJ2-3,TRBV6-1,14,.,many,TGTGCCAGCAGTGACCCCTTCCGAGCAGATACGCAGTATTTT,CASSDPFRADTQYF
TRBJ2-1,TRBV24-1,15,.,many,TGTGCCACCAGTGATCCCGGGACCTCCTACAATGAGCAGTTCTTC,CATSDPGTSYNEQFF
TRBJ2-1,TRBV28,16,TRBD1,many,TGTGCCAGCAGTCCAGCACAGGGGGTCTCCTACAATGAGCAGTTCTTC,CASSPAQGVSYNEQFF
TRBJ1-2,TRBV15,15,.,many,TGTGCCACCAGCAGTACAGGACTGATATACTATGGCTACACCTTC,CATSSTGLIYYGYTF
TRBJ1-1,TRBV2,13,.,many,TGTGCCAGCAGCCCCCTGGGGGACACTGAAGCTTTCTTT,CASSPLGDTEAFF
TRBJ2-3,TRBV6-1,13,.,.,TGTGCCAGCAGGGCATTAAGCACAGATACGCAGTATTTT,CASRALSTDTQYF
TRBJ1-6,TRBV10-1,14,.,few,TGCGCCAGCAGTAGGGGAATGGATAATTCACCCCTCCACTTT,CASSRGMDNSPLHF
TRBJ1-1,TRBV9,13,TRBD1,.,TGTGCCAGCAGCGACAACAGGGGTTTTGAAGCTTTCTTT,CASSDNRGFEAFF
TRBJ1-6,TRBV18,14,.,once,TGTACCAGCTCAGCCATGCCCGTTGGATCACCCCTCCACTTT,CTSSAMPVGSPLHF
TRBJ1-4,TRBV4-3,16,TRBD1,.,TGCGCCAGCAGCCAAACTTCAGGGGGCTATGATGAAAAACTGTTTTTT,CASSQTSGGYDEKLFF
TRBJ1-4,TRBV20-1,13,.,many,TGCAGTGCTAGAAGGACAGCTAATGAAAAACTGTTTTTT,CSARRTANEKLFF
TRBJ2-7,TRBV28,16,TRBD1,many,TGTGCCAGCAGTTCCTCCGGGACAGCCGAGACCTACGAGCAGTACTTC,CASSSSGTAETYEQYF
TRBJ2-1,TRBV28,12,TRBD1,.,TGTGCCAGCAGACAGGGGAACAATGAGCAGTTCTTC,CASRQGNNEQFF
TRBJ2-1,TRBV5-1,17,TRBD2,many,TGCGCCAGCAGCTACCCTCCGGGAGCGGGAGGTAACAATGAGCAGTTCTTC,CASSYPPGAGGNNEQFF
TRBJ2-2,TRBV24-1,17,TRBD2,.,TGTGCCACCAGTGAAGCCGGGACTAAAGGGCGGACCGGGGAGCTGTTTTTT,CATSEAGTKGRTGELFF
TRBJ1-1,TRBV5-1,14,TRBD1,few,TGCGCCAGCAGCTGGAGAGGACAGGACACTGAAGCTTTCTTT,CASSWRGQDTEAFF
TRBJ2-3,TRBV24-1,15,.,many,TGTGCCACCAGTGCCGAAACAGGGAGCACAGATACGCAGTATTTT,CATSAETGSTDTQYF
TRBJ2-3,TRBV6-1,16,TRBD1,many,TGTGCCAGCAGCGCCGGGACAGGGGGTTCTGGAGATACGCAGTATTTT,CASSAGTGGSGDTQYF
TRBJ2-5,TRBV6-1,16,.,many,TGTGCCAGCAGTGGGCTCCGACAGACCGCCCAAGAGACCCAGTACTTC,CASSGLRQTAQETQYF
TRBJ2-7,TRBV28,16,TRBD1,many,TGTGCCAGCAGCCCCGCAGGGGGCCGGGCCCCCTACGAGCAGTACTTC,CASSPAGGRAPYEQYF
TRBJ2-1,TRBV12-3/TRBV12-4,14,.,many,TGTGCCAGCAGTTTAGGACGGTCTAAAGCCGAGCAGTTCTTC,CASSLGRSKAEQFF
TRBJ2-6,TRBV30,13,.,few,TGTGCCTGGAGTGTCAGGGGCGAAGGCGTCCTGACTTTC,CAWSVRGEGVLTF
TRBJ2-7,TRBV20-1,16,TRBD2,.,TGCAGTGCTAGAGTTCTCCTGACTAGCGGGGGCTACGAGCAGTACTTC,CSARVLLTSGGYEQYF
TRBJ2-1,TRBV20-1,17,TRBD2,few,TGCAGTGCTAGATCGACTAGCGGGGGGCATTCCTACAATGAGCAGTTCTTC,CSARSTSGGHSYNEQFF
TRBJ2-1,TRBV27,14,.,many,TGTGCCAGCAGTACCCAAGACTGGTACAATGAGCAGTTCTTC,CASSTQDWYNEQFF
TRBJ1-2,TRBV29-1,12,.,few,TGCAGCGTTGTTGCCCTAAACTATGGCTACACCTTC,CSVVALNYGYTF
TRBJ1-5,TRBV3-1,13,.,many,TGTGCCAGCAGCCAAGATGCTGGTCAGCCCCAGCATTTT,CASSQDAGQPQHF